The following is a T cell receptor (beta chain) sequence with its context. TCRdb's copy holds only in-frame clones and misses some; the assay was immunoSEQ multiplex PCR. The repertoire includes 190,000 or so clones, 85% of them detected once, and 18% sits in the top ten. The data belong to a study of blood T cell repertoires in COVID-19. Study as a whole: Spain, Italy and the United States supplied samples that represented acute and convalescent COVID-19.

The CDR3 has 16 amino acids. The V gene end was trimmed by 3 bases and the J gene end by 3 bases; junction bases not matched to a gene: 5. Germline CDR1 reads MGHRA; CDR2 reads YSYEKL. Participant age was roughly 18 to 95 years, and participants resided in fewer than 30 US areas. Each participant's cohort was designated according to participant-reported clinical history. Two negative PCRs, clearance, or symptom resolution were required of recovered Cohort 3 donors. This rearrangement joins TRBV4-1 to TRBJ2-7, with 13 bases aligning to TRBD2. The TCR comes from a man aged 40-49 years who had recovered from COVID-19. Sequenced input: PBMCs or T cells enriched from blood (not recorded which). The CDR3 DNA reads as TGCGCCAGCAGCCAGGGACTAGCGGGAAGCAACTACGAGCAGTACTTC. It specifies CASSQGLAGSNYEQYF.